This is a list of T cell receptor beta chains from one sample in a study of OX40 agonist ivuxolimab in advanced cancers. Measured with immunoSEQ multiplex PCR; TCRdb has only the in-frame clones, and not every one. The table includes over 40,000 clones, around nine tenths detected once. The specimen was CD4+ or CD8+ T cells sorted from blood, collected in a trial of the OX40 agonist ivuxolimab. Receptor source: an adult with an advanced solid tumor such as melanoma, head and neck, liver or kidney cancer. Each CDR3 is given with its conserved first and last residue. D genes are given only for firm matches. Not all rows give a size; the values are once, few, many and, for expanded clones, a class.

cdr3_length,clone_size,d_call,j_call,v_call,cdr3_nt,cdr3_aa
16,once,.,TRBJ2-5,TRBV6-1,TGTGCCAGCAGTGAATTAGTTCTGTCAGTTCTGGAGACCCAGTACTTC,CASSELVLSVLETQYF
17,.,TRBD1,TRBJ2-7,TRBV28,TGTGCCAGCAGTCTTACGGGCGCCGGGACAGGGTTATACGAGCAGTACTTC,CASSLTGAGTGLYEQYF
14,.,.,TRBJ2-4,TRBV2,TGTGCCAGCGCCAGACAGGTTGGCAAAAACATTCAGTACTTC,CASARQVGKNIQYF
15,.,TRBD1,TRBJ1-5,TRBV7-9,TGTGCCAGCAGTCCTGACAGGGACAGCAATCAGCCCCAGCATTTT,CASSPDRDSNQPQHF
11,.,.,TRBJ1-1,TRBV5-6,TGTGCCCCCCGTTTTGACACTGAAGCTTTCTTT,CAPRFDTEAFF
14,.,.,TRBJ1-2,TRBV7-6,TGTGCCAGCAGCCCCATGGGAGGGAGCTATGGCTACACCTTC,CASSPMGGSYGYTF
15,.,.,TRBJ1-3,TRBV7-6,TGTGCCAGCAGCACTGGACCTCTCTCTGGAAACACCATATATTTT,CASSTGPLSGNTIYF
13,.,.,TRBJ2-3,TRBV29-1,TGCAGCGCCGACAGTCGACGAGCAGATACGCAGTATTTT,CSADSRRADTQYF
15,once,.,TRBJ2-7,TRBV27,TGTGCCAGCAGTCCCAAGACAGGCGACCGGTACGAGCAGTACTTC,CASSPKTGDRYEQYF
16,once,.,TRBJ1-1,TRBV2,TGTGCCAGCAGTACCTATTCCCCAAGCATGAACACTGAAGCTTTCTTT,CASSTYSPSMNTEAFF
11,few,.,TRBJ2-7,TRBV11-1,TGTGCCAGCAGCCGCGAGTACGAGCAGTACTTC,CASSREYEQYF
14,.,.,TRBJ2-3,TRBV5-4,TGTGCCAGCAGCTTGAGAGGAGGTGAAGATACGCAGTATTTT,CASSLRGGEDTQYF
20,once,TRBD1,TRBJ1-4,TRBV19,TGTGCCAGTAGTCCTCGGACAGGGGGAGGGAAAGTTGGAACTAATGAAAAACTGTTTTTT,CASSPRTGGGKVGTNEKLFF
11,.,.,TRBJ2-7,TRBV18,TGTGCCAGCTCAGAACAGAGCGAGCAGTACTTC,CASSEQSEQYF
13,few,.,TRBJ1-1,TRBV6-5,TGTGCCAGCAGTCTCGCATGGAACACTGAAGCTTTCTTT,CASSLAWNTEAFF
17,.,TRBD1,TRBJ1-4,TRBV9,TGTGCCAGCAGCGCCATGGGCAGGGGGGCAACTAATGAAAAACTGTTTTTT,CASSAMGRGATNEKLFF
14,once,.,TRBJ2-1,TRBV15,TGTGCCACCAGCACGCGACTCCCCCGGAATGAGCAGTTCTTC,CATSTRLPRNEQFF
16,.,TRBD2,TRBJ2-5,TRBV28,TGTGCCAGCAGACTTGGACTAGCGGGAGGTCGGGAGACCCAGTACTTC,CASRLGLAGGRETQYF
15,.,TRBD2,TRBJ2-7,TRBV29-1,TGCAGCGCGCAACGACTAGCGGAAAATACCTACGAGCAGTACTTC,CSAQRLAENTYEQYF
13,once,.,TRBJ2-7,TRBV6-5,TGTGCCAGCAGTTACAGAGGGGACTACGAGCAGTACTTC,CASSYRGDYEQYF
14,few,.,TRBJ2-7,TRBV7-6,TGTGCCAGCAGCTTAGGCCTGGGGGCCTACGAGCAGTACTTC,CASSLGLGAYEQYF
14,.,TRBD1,TRBJ2-7,TRBV2,TGTGCCAGCGGGGGGGGACAGGGGCCTGGCGAGCAGTACTTC,CASGGGQGPGEQYF